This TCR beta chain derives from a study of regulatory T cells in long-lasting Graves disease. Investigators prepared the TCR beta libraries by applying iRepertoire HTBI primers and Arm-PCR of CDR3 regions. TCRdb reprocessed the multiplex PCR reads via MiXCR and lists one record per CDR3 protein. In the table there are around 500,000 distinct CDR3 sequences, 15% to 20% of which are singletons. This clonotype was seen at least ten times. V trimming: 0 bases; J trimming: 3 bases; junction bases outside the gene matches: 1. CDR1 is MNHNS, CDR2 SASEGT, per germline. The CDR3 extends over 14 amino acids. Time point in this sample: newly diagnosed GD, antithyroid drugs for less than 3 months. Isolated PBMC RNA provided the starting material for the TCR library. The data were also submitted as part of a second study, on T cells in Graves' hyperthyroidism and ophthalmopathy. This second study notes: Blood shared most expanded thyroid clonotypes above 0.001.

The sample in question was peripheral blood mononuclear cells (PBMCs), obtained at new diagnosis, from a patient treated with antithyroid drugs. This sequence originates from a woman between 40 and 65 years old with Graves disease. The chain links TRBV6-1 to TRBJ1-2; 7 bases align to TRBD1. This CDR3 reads CASSEAGGDYGYTF. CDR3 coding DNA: TGTGCCAGCAGTGAAGCAGGGGGCGACTATGGCTACACCTTC.